The rows below give T cell receptor beta chains drawn from one sample of a study of radiation and T cells in renal cell carcinoma. TCRdb keeps only in-frame clones here, not all; method: immunoSEQ multiplex PCR. The sample lists 150,000 or so clones, about 87% occurring once. The sample here was blood, taken from a patient whose treatment included radiotherapy and nephrectomy. These receptors all stem from a woman in her sixties or seventies with renal cell carcinoma. Both conserved end residues are part of each CDR3. A D gene is named only where the DNA matches it firmly. Size values are once, few and many counts, or a class for expanded clones, and some rows have none.

length	V	size	J	D	CDR3	DNA
13	TRBV2	.	TRBJ1-2	.	CASSQQGYYGYTF	TGTGCCAGCAGTCAGCAGGGTTACTATGGCTACACCTTC
16	TRBV2	.	TRBJ1-6	TRBD1	CASSALRDRKNSPLHF	TGTGCCAGCAGTGCCCTCCGGGACAGAAAGAATTCACCCCTCCACTTT
16	TRBV4-1	few	TRBJ2-7	TRBD2	CASSQGLSGGAYEQYF	TGCGCCAGCAGCCAAGGCCTCAGCGGGGGGGCCTACGAGCAGTACTTC
15	TRBV5-1	.	TRBJ1-2	TRBD1	CASSGGTGPIAGYTF	TGCGCCAGCAGCGGGGGGACAGGCCCTATTGCTGGCTACACCTTC
14	TRBV2	.	TRBJ1-2	TRBD1	CASSGDRGYYGYTF	TGTGCCAGCAGTGGGGACAGGGGGTACTATGGCTACACCTTC
13	TRBV4-3	.	TRBJ2-7	.	CASSQERSYEQYF	TGCGCCAGCAGCCAAGAGAGGTCCTACGAGCAGTACTTC
16	TRBV4-2	.	TRBJ1-6	TRBD1	CASSPRPGTENSPLHF	TGTGCCAGCAGCCCGCGGCCCGGGACAGAGAATTCACCCCTCCACTTT
15	TRBV30	.	TRBJ1-2	TRBD1	CAWNVRGRTFYGYTF	TGTGCCTGGAATGTCAGGGGGCGCACGTTCTATGGCTACACCTTC
14	TRBV27	.	TRBJ1-1	.	CASSLSAVGTEAFF	TGTGCCAGCAGTTTATCGGCAGTGGGCACTGAAGCTTTCTTT
16	TRBV14	.	TRBJ2-7	TRBD1	CASSRTAGQGSYEQYF	TGTGCCAGCAGCCGGACCGCGGGACAGGGCTCCTACGAGCAGTACTTC
16	TRBV11-1	.	TRBJ1-1	.	CASSAWDLRGSTEAFF	TGTGCCAGCAGCGCCTGGGACCTCCGGGGGAGCACTGAAGCTTTCTTT
13	TRBV7-2	.	TRBJ1-1	TRBD1	CASSLKGTGWAFF	TGTGCCAGCAGCCTAAAAGGGACAGGCTGGGCTTTCTTT
14	TRBV6-6	.	TRBJ1-1	TRBD1	CASSSGTEGTEAFF	TGTGCCAGCAGTTCCGGGACAGAAGGTACTGAAGCTTTCTTT
16	TRBV7-9	.	TRBJ1-4	.	CASSSGWGSTNEKLFF	TGTGCCAGCAGCTCAGGGTGGGGTAGCACTAATGAAAAACTGTTTTTT
16	TRBV27	.	TRBJ1-2	.	CASSLTPGSTNYGYTF	TGTGCCAGCAGTCTAACCCCGGGATCCACTAACTATGGCTACACCTTC
14	TRBV19	once	TRBJ1-5	TRBD1	CASRGQGGNQPQHF	TGTGCCAGTAGAGGACAGGGCGGCAATCAGCCCCAGCATTTT
16	TRBV6-6	.	TRBJ1-5	TRBD1	CASSYGTVGPAQPQHF	TGTGCCAGCAGTTACGGGACAGTAGGACCAGCTCAGCCCCAGCATTTT
15	TRBV5-1	few	TRBJ2-5	TRBD2	CASISGRGNQETQYF	TGCGCCAGCATAAGTGGGCGGGGGAACCAAGAGACCCAGTACTTC
12	TRBV7-2	.	TRBJ2-1	.	CASSYVSGEQFF	TGTGCCAGCAGCTACGTCTCGGGGGAGCAGTTCTTC
14	TRBV6-1	.	TRBJ1-4	.	CASSDGQGNEKLFF	TGTGCCAGCAGTGACGGGCAGGGTAATGAAAAACTGTTTTTT
13	TRBV5-4	.	TRBJ1-6	.	CASSPDSNSPLHF	TGTGCCAGCAGCCCGGACAGTAATTCTCCCCTCCACTTT
16	TRBV25-1	.	TRBJ2-3	TRBD2	CASSELGGGGTDTQYF	TGTGCCAGCAGTGAACTGGGCGGGGGGGGCACAGATACGCAGTATTTT
16	TRBV25-1	once	TRBJ1-3	.	CASSDPGRGGGNTIYF	TGTGCCAGCAGTGACCCCGGACGGGGAGGTGGAAACACCATATATTTT
15	TRBV5-1	.	TRBJ2-3	.	CASSVGGPSTDTQYF	TGCGCCAGCAGCGTGGGGGGCCCTAGCACAGATACGCAGTATTTT
16	TRBV5-1	.	TRBJ1-6	TRBD1	CASSLGGRQGASPLHF	TGCGCCAGCAGCTTGGGAGGTCGACAGGGAGCTTCACCCCTCCACTTT
18	TRBV4-1	.	TRBJ1-6	.	CASSQWVSGLSENSPLHF	TGCGCCAGCAGCCAATGGGTTTCCGGGTTATCAGAAAATTCACCCCTCCACTTT
14	TRBV6-6	.	TRBJ1-3	.	CASSFISIGNTIYF	TGTGCCAGCAGTTTTATTTCTATTGGAAACACCATATATTTT
12	TRBV4-1	.	TRBJ1-1	TRBD1	CASSHRDREAFF	TGCGCCAGCAGCCACCGGGACAGGGAGGCTTTCTTT
11	TRBV7-2	.	TRBJ2-5	.	CASSWRETQYF	TGTGCCAGCAGCTGGCGCGAGACCCAGTACTTC
16	TRBV7-9	.	TRBJ1-4	.	CASSRGTAPTNEKLFF	TGTGCCAGCAGCCGGGGGACTGCTCCAACTAATGAAAAACTGTTTTTT
11	TRBV6-6	.	TRBJ1-2	TRBD1	CAGGTGNGYTF	TGTGCCGGGGGGACAGGCAATGGCTACACCTTC
16	TRBV4-2	.	TRBJ2-5	TRBD2	CASSQRLAGGQETQYF	TGTGCCAGCAGCCAACGACTAGCGGGGGGACAAGAGACCCAGTACTTC
15	TRBV11-2	.	TRBJ1-3	TRBD1	CASSLEGQFGNTIYF	TGTGCCAGCAGCTTAGAGGGACAGTTCGGAAACACCATATATTTT
16	TRBV5-4	.	TRBJ2-1	TRBD2	CASSLSRRGGLNEQFF	TGTGCCAGCAGCTTGAGCCGGCGGGGGGGCCTCAATGAGCAGTTCTTC
14	TRBV5-1	.	TRBJ2-7	.	CASSLDSFGYEQYF	TGCGCCAGCAGCTTGGACTCGTTCGGGTACGAGCAGTACTTC
14	TRBV5-4	once	TRBJ1-4	TRBD1	CASSWTGEGEKLFF	TGTGCCAGCAGCTGGACAGGGGAAGGAGAAAAACTGTTTTTT
17	TRBV15	.	TRBJ1-6	TRBD1	CATSREIGTGDNSPLHF	TGTGCCACCAGCAGAGAGATCGGGACAGGGGATAATTCACCCCTCCACTTT